Shown below are 28 T cell receptor beta chains from a single sample sequenced in a study of T-cell memory formation after mild COVID-19. Each CDR3 protein gets one entry after TCRdb re-called the 5' RACE reads with MiXCR. This table has a few hundred thousand distinct CDR3 sequences, roughly 19% appearing once. The source material was PBMCs or a T cell subset sorted from them (not recorded which). These receptor sequences come from a man younger than 35 who had mild COVID-19 (a few samples of this study predate the infection). Cell type and time point are not known.

In this sample, this clonotype turned up a few times. The chain joins TRBV11-2 to TRBJ2-5; TRBD1 aligns across 9 bases. Germline CDR1 and CDR2: SGHAT and FQNNGV. The CDR3 extends over 14 amino acids. The trim removed 5 bases at V and 2 bases at J, leaving 3 bases unmatched. The CDR3 DNA follows: TGTGCCAGCAGCCACGGGACAGGGCAAGAGACCCAGTACTTC. It is translated as CASSHGTGQETQYF.

This clonotype has more than one count but fewer than ten. CDR3 sequence reads: CASSLESTEAFF. The CDR3 bases are TGTGCCAGCAGTTTGGAGAGCACTGAAGCTTTCTTT. This chain uses TRBV12-3 or TRBV12-4 with TRBJ1-1, with D uncertain. The V gene lost 3 bases and the J gene lost 4 bases, with 6 bases spanning the gap. The CDR3 has 12 amino acids.

This clonotype has at least ten counts. The chain joins TRBV6-2 or TRBV6-3 to TRBJ2-7; no clear D gene. V was pared by 2 bases and J by 3 bases, with 2 bases between. This CDR3 comprises 11 residues. CDR1 MNHEY and CDR2 SVGEGT come from the germline V gene. CDR3 in amino acids: CASSYNYEQYF. The CDR3 nucleotides read TGTGCCAGCAGTTACAACTACGAGCAGTACTTC.

The CDR3 loop reads CASSQEWRGRRETQYF. The CDR3 DNA is TGCGCCAGCAGCCAAGAGTGGCGGGGTCGGAGGGAGACCCAGTACTTC. The chain joins TRBV4-3 to TRBJ2-5, with D perhaps TRBD2 (6 bases). The germline V gene has CDR1 LGHNA and CDR2 YSLEER. This CDR3 contains 16 residues. Trimming shortened V by 0 bases and J by 5 bases, and 16 bases separated the two germline ends.

Only a few counts were recorded for this clonotype. This rearrangement joins TRBV9 to TRBJ2-7; 7 bases are shared with TRBD2. V dropped 2 bases and J dropped 2; count of bases not matched to a gene: 4. The CDR3 is 14 residues long. Germline loops: CDR1 SGDLS, CDR2 YYNGEE. The CDR3 nucleotides are TGTGCCAGCAGCGTGGGAGGGAGTCCCTACGAGCAGTACGTC. This codes for CASSVGGSPYEQYV.

Many counts were recorded for this clonotype. The chain carries TRBV5-1 and TRBJ2-3, with 12 bases lining up with TRBD2. With V trimmed by 1 base and J by 6 bases, 0 bases remained unmatched. CDR3 length: 14 amino acids. Per the germline V gene, CDR1 is SGHRS and CDR2 is YFSETQ. CDR3 loop: CASSLTSGGDTQYF. The DNA of the CDR3 is TGCGCCAGCAGCTTGACTAGCGGGGGGGATACGCAGTATTTT.

V is TRBV20-1 and J is TRBJ2-2; D is unresolved. V lost 4 bases, J lost 2 bases, and 11 bases lay in between. The CDR3 sequence is 14 residues long. CDR1 is DFQATT, CDR2 SNEGSKA, per germline (reference sequence). The CDR3 here is CSAIFGGNTGELFF. CDR3 sequence (DNA): TGCAGTGCTATTTTTGGCGGAAACACCGGGGAGCTGTTTTTT.

The chain uses TRBV9 and TRBJ2-2; TRBD1 agrees at 7 bases. V was clipped by 3 bases and J by 4 bases; unmatched bases: 12. The CDR3 has 17 amino acids. Germline CDR1 and CDR2: SGDLS and YYNGEE. The CDR3 loop reads CASSASLGTVLTGELFF. Written as DNA, the CDR3 is TGTGCCAGCAGCGCGAGTCTAGGGACAGTCCTCACCGGGGAGCTGTTTTTT.

CDR3 residues: CASSPGQGDEKLFF. DNA of the CDR3: TGCGCCAGCAGCCCCGGACAAGGGGATGAAAAACTGTTTTTT. V is TRBV4-1 and J is TRBJ1-4, with a possible D match to TRBD1 (5 bases). This CDR3 is 14 amino acids long. The germline V and J ends were trimmed by 4 bases and 6 bases, with 12 bases remaining between them. Germline V CDR1 and CDR2: MGHRA, YSYEKL.

In its sample, this clonotype was seen a few times. The chain links TRBV28 to TRBJ1-5; D is perhaps TRBD1 (6 bases). The V end was cut by 7 bases, the J end by 9 bases, with 19 bases between. In germline, CDR1 is MDHEN, CDR2 SYDVKM. The CDR3 runs 14 residues. The CDR3 protein is CASTPGAAPRPQHF. CDR3 DNA: TGTGCCAGCACCCCGGGGGCAGCCCCAAGGCCCCAGCATTTT.

V and J are TRBV6-6 and TRBJ2-3; D may be TRBD2 (6 bases). V was pared by 0 bases and J by 3 bases, with 13 bases between. Looked up from germline, CDR1 is MNHNY and CDR2 is SVGAGI (reference sequence). The CDR3 covers 16 residues. The CDR3 coding sequence is TGTGCCAGCAGTTACTCGGGGCCGGAGGGGACAGATACGCAGTATTTT. This sequence encodes CASSYSGPEGTDTQYF.

J is TRBJ1-6 and V is TRBV7-9; D gene ambiguous. V lost 6 bases to trimming and J lost 10 bases, with 13 bases between them. This CDR3 has 13 amino acids. The germline gives CDR1 SEHNR, CDR2 FQNEAQ (reference sequence). The CDR3 DNA is TGTGCCAGCAGGACGAGGATGGAATCACCCCTCCACTTT. This codes for CASRTRMESPLHF.

The chain couples TRBV6-6 to TRBJ2-5; D is uncertain. V gave up 2 bases and J gave up 0 bases, with 1 base separating them. The germline CDR1 and CDR2 sequences are MNHNY and SVGAGI (reference sequence). The CDR3 runs to 12 residues. The CDR3 bases are TGTGCCAGCAGTTACAACCAAGAGACCCAGTACTTC. Amino acid sequence: CASSYNQETQYF.

The sample holds a few counts of this clonotype. The chain links TRBV27 to TRBJ1-5, with 7 bases aligning to TRBD1. With V trimmed by 1 base and J by 9 bases, 3 bases remained unmatched. This CDR3 region has 13 residues. Germline CDR1 reads MNHEY; CDR2 reads SMNVEV (reference sequence). This chain's CDR3 is CASSLWDSGPQHF. The CDR3 nucleotides read TGTGCCAGCAGTTTATGGGACAGCGGGCCCCAGCATTTT.

This sequence joins TRBV10-3 and TRBJ2-5, with D uncertain. CDR1 is ENHRY and CDR2 is SYGVKD in the germline V gene. V was shortened by 11 bases and J by 5 bases, with 12 bases between the two germline ends. The CDR3 has 11 residues. In DNA form, the CDR3 reads TGTGCCTCTGGGCCCGCGGAGACCCAGTACTTC. This sequence encodes CASGPAETQYF.

This rearrangement joins TRBV4-3 to TRBJ2-5, with TRBD2 identical over 11 bases. J lost 4 bases, V lost 1 base, and 5 bases had no gene match. Germline V gene sequence: CDR1 LGHNA, CDR2 YSLEER. There are 16 residues in the CDR3. In DNA, the CDR3 is TGCGCCAGCAGCCAAGGGGCTAGCGGGGGGTTAGAGACCCAGTACTTC. Translation gives CASSQGASGGLETQYF.

The chain couples TRBV29-1 to TRBJ1-1, with TRBD1 matching 8 bases. The germline CDR1 and CDR2 sequences are SQVTM and ANQGSEA. This CDR3 has 15 amino acids. Unmatched junction bases numbered 6, after V lost 3 bases and J lost 0 bases. In DNA, the CDR3 is TGCAGCGTTGAGAGGGACAGGTTAATGAACACTGAAGCTTTCTTT. Protein sequence: CSVERDRLMNTEAFF.

V usage is TRBV12-3 or TRBV12-4 and J usage is TRBJ1-3, with 7 bases identical to TRBD1. This CDR3 contains 14 residues. With V trimmed by 2 bases and J by 5 bases, 3 bases remained unmatched. CDR3: CASSLRGQRNTIYF. The CDR3 region has the DNA TGTGCCAGCAGTTTAAGGGGACAGAGAAACACCATATATTTT.

The J gene is TRBJ2-7, the V gene TRBV28; D is unclear. This CDR3 has 11 residues. Trimming cost V 6 bases and J 6 bases, with 9 bases left between them. Germline V gene data show CDR1 as MDHEN and CDR2 as SYDVKM. CDR3 amino acids: CASSPPREQYV. DNA of the CDR3: TGTGCCAGCAGCCCCCCGCGCGAGCAGTACGTC.

There are a few counts of this clonotype. The J gene is TRBJ2-3, the V gene TRBV4-3; TRBD1 or TRBD2 may be the D gene (5 bases each). The germline V gene has CDR1 LGHNA and CDR2 YSLEER. V was trimmed by 3 bases and J by 2 bases, leaving 9 bases between them. The CDR3 is 14 amino acids. The CDR3 DNA reads as TGCGCCAGCAGCCATGGGGGTTTCACAGATACGCAGTATTTT. The encoded protein is CASSHGGFTDTQYF.

A few counts support this clonotype. The chain employs TRBV12-3 or TRBV12-4 and TRBJ2-3; D is ambiguous. V lost 3 bases and J lost 6, with 4 bases in between. The CDR3 sequence is 11 residues long. The CDR3 coding sequence is TGTGCCAGCAGTTTCATGGATACGCAGTATTTT. Amino acid sequence: CASSFMDTQYF.

The V gene is TRBV29-1, the J gene TRBJ2-6; 12 nucleotides agree with TRBD1. The CDR3 contains 18 residues. The V gene's germline CDR1 is SQVTM and CDR2 ANQGSEA. Germline trimming cut 2 bases from V and 1 base from J; bases unmatched to any gene: 6. The CDR3 sequence is CSVETPGQGASGANVLTF. The CDR3 nucleotides are TGCAGCGTTGAAACCCCGGGACAGGGGGCGTCTGGGGCCAACGTCCTGACTTTC.

This clonotype has just a few counts. J is TRBJ2-7 and V is TRBV12-3 or TRBV12-4; 11 nucleotides line up with TRBD1. The V and J ends lost 4 bases and 6 bases, in that order; junction bases with no gene match: 2. This CDR3 has 13 residues. The CDR3 is CASSWTGGLEQYF. The CDR3 DNA is TGTGCCAGCAGTTGGACAGGGGGCCTCGAGCAGTACTTC.

The chain employs TRBV5-1 and TRBJ1-2; maybe TRBD1 (5 bases). Germline CDR1 reads SGHRS; CDR2 reads YFSETQ. This CDR3 spans 15 amino acids. The V end lost 3 bases, the J end lost 3 bases, and 15 bases lay between the germline ends. The CDR3 sequence is CASSWGLGSDYGYTF. As DNA, the CDR3 is TGCGCCAGCAGCTGGGGACTGGGGTCGGACTATGGCTACACCTTC.

This clonotype occurred a few times. The chain is built from TRBV12-3 or TRBV12-4 and TRBJ2-1, with D perhaps TRBD1 (6 bases). CDR3 length: 16 amino acids. Trimming stripped 6 bases from V and 0 bases from J, with 15 bases between. The CDR3: CASRSRGPSSYNEQFF. The CDR3 coding sequence is TGTGCCAGCAGGTCCAGGGGACCCAGCTCCTACAATGAGCAGTTCTTC.

The chain carries TRBV9 and TRBJ2-5; possibly TRBD2 for D (7 bases). With 3 bases removed from V and 2 bases from J, the gap between germline ends came to 20 bases. Looked up from germline, CDR1 is SGDLS and CDR2 is YYNGEE. CDR3 length equals 17 residues. CDR3 region: CASSEGGGGRNQETQYF. CDR3 bases: TGTGCCAGCAGCGAGGGGGGAGGGGGACGGAATCAAGAGACCCAGTACTTC.

V gene TRBV6-2 or TRBV6-3 combines with J gene TRBJ2-5; D call uncertain. Trimming took off 3 bases at V and 14 bases at J, with 13 bases between the two ends. The length of the CDR3 is 11 residues. The germline CDR1 and CDR2 sequences are MNHEY and SVGEGT. The CDR3 here is CASSYRTVPYF. The CDR3 DNA is TGTGCCAGCAGTTATCGGACGGTTCCATACTTC.

This clonotype was counted between two and nine times. The chain links TRBV29-1 to TRBJ1-2; D not certain. The CDR3 runs 12 residues. Trimming stripped 2 bases from V and 7 bases from J, with 11 bases between. Germline CDR1 SQVTM, CDR2 ANQGSEA. The CDR3 reads CSVEHTSGGYTF. The CDR3, as DNA: TGCAGCGTTGAACATACTTCGGGTGGCTACACCTTC.